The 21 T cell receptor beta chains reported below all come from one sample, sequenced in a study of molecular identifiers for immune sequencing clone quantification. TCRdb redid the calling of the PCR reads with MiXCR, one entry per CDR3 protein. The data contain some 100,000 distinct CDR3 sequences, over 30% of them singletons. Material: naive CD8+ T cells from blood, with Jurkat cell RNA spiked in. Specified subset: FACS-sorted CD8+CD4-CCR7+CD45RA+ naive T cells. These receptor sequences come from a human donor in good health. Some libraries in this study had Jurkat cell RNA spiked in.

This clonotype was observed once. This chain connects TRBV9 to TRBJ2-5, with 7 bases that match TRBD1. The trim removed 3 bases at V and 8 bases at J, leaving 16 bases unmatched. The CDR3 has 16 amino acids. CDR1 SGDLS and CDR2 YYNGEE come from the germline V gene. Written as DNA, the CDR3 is TGTGCCAGCAGCGCAGATTCCGGGACAGAAGGATCCACCCAGTACTTC. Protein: CASSADSGTEGSTQYF.

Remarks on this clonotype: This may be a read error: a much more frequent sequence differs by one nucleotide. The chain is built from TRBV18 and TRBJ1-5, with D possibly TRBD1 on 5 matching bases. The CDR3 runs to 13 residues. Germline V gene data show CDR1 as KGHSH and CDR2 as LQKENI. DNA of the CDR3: TGTGCCAGCCCACCGACGGGGGATCAGCCCCAGCATTTT. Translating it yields CASPPTGDQPQHF.

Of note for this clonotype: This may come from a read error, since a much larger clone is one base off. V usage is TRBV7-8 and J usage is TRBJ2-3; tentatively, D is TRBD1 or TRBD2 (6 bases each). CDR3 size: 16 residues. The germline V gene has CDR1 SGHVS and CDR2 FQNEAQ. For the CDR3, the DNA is TGTGCCAGCAGCTTAGAGGGGGGAGCATTCACAGATGCGCAGTATTTT. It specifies CASSLEGGAFTDAQYF.

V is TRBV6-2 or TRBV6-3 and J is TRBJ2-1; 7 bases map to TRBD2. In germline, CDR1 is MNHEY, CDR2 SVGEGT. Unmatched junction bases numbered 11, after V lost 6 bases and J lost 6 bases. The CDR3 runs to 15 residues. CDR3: CASRYGLAVSNEQFF. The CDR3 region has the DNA TGTGCCAGCAGATACGGGCTAGCGGTGTCCAATGAGCAGTTCTTC.

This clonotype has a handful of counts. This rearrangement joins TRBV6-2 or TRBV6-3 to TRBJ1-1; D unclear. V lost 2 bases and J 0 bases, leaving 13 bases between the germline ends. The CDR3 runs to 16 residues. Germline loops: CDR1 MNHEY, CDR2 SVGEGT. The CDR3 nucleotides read TGTGCCAGCAGTTACCCCCCTCTCGGAATGAACACTGAAGCTTTCTTT. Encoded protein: CASSYPPLGMNTEAFF.

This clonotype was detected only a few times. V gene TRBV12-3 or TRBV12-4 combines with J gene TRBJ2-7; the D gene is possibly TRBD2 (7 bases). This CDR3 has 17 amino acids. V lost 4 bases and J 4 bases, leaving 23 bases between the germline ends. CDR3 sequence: CASSSTGQLAARYEQYF. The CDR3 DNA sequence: TGTGCCAGCAGTTCGACAGGACAGCTAGCGGCACGGTACGAGCAGTACTTC.

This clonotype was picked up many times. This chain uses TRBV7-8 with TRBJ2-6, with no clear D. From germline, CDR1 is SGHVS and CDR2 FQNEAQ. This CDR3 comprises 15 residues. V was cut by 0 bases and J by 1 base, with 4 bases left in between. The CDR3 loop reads CASSLAPSGANVLTF. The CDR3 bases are TGTGCCAGCAGCTTAGCTCCGTCTGGGGCCAACGTCCTGACTTTC.

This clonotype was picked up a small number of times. The chain's CDR3 is CASSQDPGVEKLFF. In DNA form, the CDR3 reads TGCGCCAGCAGCCAAGATCCAGGGGTCGAAAAACTGTTTTTT. The chain has TRBV4-3 and TRBJ1-4; tentative D call: TRBD1 (6 bases). Trimming took off 0 bases at V and 8 bases at J, with 10 bases between the two ends. Germline lookup yields CDR1 LGHNA and CDR2 YSLEER. The CDR3 is 14 residues long.

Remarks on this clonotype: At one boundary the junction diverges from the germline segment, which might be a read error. In DNA, the CDR3 is TGTGCCAGCTCACCCGACAGGGGGCTGAGCACAGATACGCAGAATTTT. Its protein product is CASSPDRGLSTDTQNF. The J gene is TRBJ2-3, the V gene TRBV18; 10 nucleotides match TRBD1. The CDR3 is 16 residues long. Per germline, CDR1 KGHSH and CDR2 LQKENI.

The CDR3 sequence is CAISEGAGQPQHF. CDR3 DNA: TGTGCCATCAGTGAGGGTGCGGGTCAGCCCCAGCATTTT. The rearrangement joins TRBV10-3 to TRBJ1-5; D uncertain. Germline V lookup: CDR1 ENHRY, CDR2 SYGVKD. The CDR3 has 13 amino acids. With 2 bases removed from V and 6 bases from J, the gap between germline ends came to 8 bases.

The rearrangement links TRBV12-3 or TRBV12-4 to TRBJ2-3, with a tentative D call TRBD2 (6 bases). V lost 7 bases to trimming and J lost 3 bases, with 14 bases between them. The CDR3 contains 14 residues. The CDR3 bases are TGTGCCAGCACCTTTGGAGGGGTTACAGATACGCAGTATTTT. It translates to CASTFGGVTDTQYF.

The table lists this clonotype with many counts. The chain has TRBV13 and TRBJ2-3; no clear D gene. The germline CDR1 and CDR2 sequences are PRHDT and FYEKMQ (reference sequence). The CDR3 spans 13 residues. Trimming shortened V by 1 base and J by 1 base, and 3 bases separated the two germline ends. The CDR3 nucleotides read TGTGCCAGCAGCTTAGAGGGCACAGATACGCAGTATTTT. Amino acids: CASSLEGTDTQYF.

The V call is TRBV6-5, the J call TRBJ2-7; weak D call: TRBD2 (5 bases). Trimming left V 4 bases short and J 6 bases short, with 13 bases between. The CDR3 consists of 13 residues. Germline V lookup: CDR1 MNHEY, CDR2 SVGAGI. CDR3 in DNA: TGTGCCAGCAGTTGGGATAACGAGGGCGAGCAGTACTTC. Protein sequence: CASSWDNEGEQYF.

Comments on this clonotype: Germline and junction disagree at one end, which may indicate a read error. Here the CDR3 reads CASSLPLGRQETLYF. The CDR3 DNA reads as TGTGCCAGCAGTCTTCCCCTAGGGCGACAAGAGACCCTGTACTTC. The chain joins TRBV28 to TRBJ2-5, with D unresolved. The germline V gene has CDR1 MDHEN and CDR2 SYDVKM. The CDR3 is 15 amino acids. The whole variable domain, remainder taken from reference TRBV28 and TRBJ2-5, is DVKVTQSSRYLVKRTGEKVFLECVQDMDHENMFWYRQDPGLGLRLIYFSYDVKMKEKGDIPEGYSVSREKKERFSLILESASTNQTSMYLCASSLPLGRQETLYFGPGTRLLVL.

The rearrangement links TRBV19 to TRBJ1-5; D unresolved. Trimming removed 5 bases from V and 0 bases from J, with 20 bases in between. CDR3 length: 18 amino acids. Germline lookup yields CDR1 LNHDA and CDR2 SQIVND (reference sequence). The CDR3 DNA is TGTGCCAGTAGTTTCGGCCAGGAAGGGTTCGGTAGCAATCAGCCCCAGCATTTT. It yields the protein CASSFGQEGFGSNQPQHF.

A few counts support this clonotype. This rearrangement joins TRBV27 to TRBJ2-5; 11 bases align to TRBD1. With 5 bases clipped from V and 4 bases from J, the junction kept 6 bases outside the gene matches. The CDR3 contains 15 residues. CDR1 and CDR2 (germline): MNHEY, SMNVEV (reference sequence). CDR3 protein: CASSLGTGGGETQYF. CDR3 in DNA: TGTGCCAGCAGTCTGGGGACAGGGGGAGGAGAGACCCAGTACTTC.

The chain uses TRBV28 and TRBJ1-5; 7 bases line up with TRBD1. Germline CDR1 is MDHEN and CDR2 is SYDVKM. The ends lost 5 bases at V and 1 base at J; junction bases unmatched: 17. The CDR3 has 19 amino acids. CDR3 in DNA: TGTGCCAGCAGTCTCCTATTAATCGTGGACAGGAAGAGCAATCAGCCCCAGCATTTT. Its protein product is CASSLLLIVDRKSNQPQHF.

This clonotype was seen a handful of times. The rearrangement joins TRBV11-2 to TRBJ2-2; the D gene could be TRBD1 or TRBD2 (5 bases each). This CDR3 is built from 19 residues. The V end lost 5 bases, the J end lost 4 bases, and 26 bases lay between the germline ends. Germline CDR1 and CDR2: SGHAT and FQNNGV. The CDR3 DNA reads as TGTGCCAGCAGCGGAGGCGAGTTGGGGCAGGGATCTTCCACCGGGGAGCTGTTTTTT. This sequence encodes CASSGGELGQGSSTGELFF.

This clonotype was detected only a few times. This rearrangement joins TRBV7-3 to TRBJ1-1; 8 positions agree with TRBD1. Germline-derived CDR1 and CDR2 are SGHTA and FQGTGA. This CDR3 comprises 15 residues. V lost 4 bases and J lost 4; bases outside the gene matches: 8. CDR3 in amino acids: CASSSTGTGVTEAFF. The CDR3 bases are TGTGCCAGCAGCTCAACCGGGACAGGCGTCACTGAAGCTTTCTTT.

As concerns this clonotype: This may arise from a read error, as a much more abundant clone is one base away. For the CDR3, the DNA is TGCTGCGTTACGGGACAGGTTGGAACTGGAAACACCATATATTTT. Its translation: CCVTGQVGTGNTIYF. The chain combines TRBV29-1 with TRBJ1-3; TRBD1 aligns across 8 bases. The CDR3 spans 15 residues. Germline values: CDR1 SQVTM, CDR2 ANQGSEA.

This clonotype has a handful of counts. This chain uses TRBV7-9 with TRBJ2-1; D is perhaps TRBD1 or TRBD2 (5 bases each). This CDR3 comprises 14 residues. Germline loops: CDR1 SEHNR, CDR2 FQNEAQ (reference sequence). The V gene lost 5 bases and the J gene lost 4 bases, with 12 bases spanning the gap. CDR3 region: CASSAGTYYNEQFF. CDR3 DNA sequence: TGTGCCAGCAGCGCAGGGACCTATTACAATGAGCAGTTCTTC.